The 10 T cell receptor beta chains below all came from one sample that was sequenced in a study of control samples from healthy donors and cancer patients. Clones were read by immunoSEQ multiplex PCR, and TCRdb kept only the in-frame ones, dropping some. The profile shows 150,000 to 160,000 clones, over 90% of them singletons. The sample comprised blood. These receptor sequences come from a man aged 45-60 years in good health.

This clone was counted a single time. The chain links TRBV7-3 to TRBJ2-2; 7 bases are a match to TRBD2. CDR3 length equals 16 residues. CDR1 is SGHTA, CDR2 FQGTGA, per germline. V lost 3 bases to trimming and J lost 6 bases; unmatched junction nucleotides: 10. In DNA, the CDR3 is TGTGCCAGCAGCTTTCATCCGGGAGGTTGGCCCGGGGAGCTGTTTTTT. Translation gives CASSFHPGGWPGELFF.

The gene calls are TRBV5-4 and TRBJ2-1; 12 positions agree with TRBD2. In germline, CDR1 is SGHNT, CDR2 YYREEE (reference sequence). With 0 bases clipped from V and 7 bases from J, the junction kept 2 bases outside the gene matches. This CDR3 comprises 15 residues. CDR3 nucleotides: TGTGCCAGCAGCTTGGATCTAGCGGGAGGGAATGAGCAGTTCTTC. This codes for CASSLDLAGGNEQFF.

J is TRBJ2-3 and V is TRBV6-5, with TRBD1 as a possible D gene (6 bases). The V and J ends lost 6 bases and 0 bases respectively, with 10 bases between them. CDR3 length equals 14 residues. Germline V gives CDR1 MNHEY, CDR2 SVGAGI. The CDR3 DNA is TGTGCCAGCAGGGGGGCTCCTAGCACAGATACGCAGTATTTT. This encodes CASRGAPSTDTQYF.

The chain carries TRBV30 and TRBJ2-5, with TRBD2 matching 8 bases. With 8 bases clipped from V and 1 base from J, the junction kept 3 bases outside the gene matches. CDR3 length: 12 amino acids. Germline assignment: CDR1 GTSNPN and CDR2 SVGIG (reference sequence). CDR3 DNA: TGTGCCACTCTAGCGGGCCAAGAGACCCAGTACTTC. Translating gives CATLAGQETQYF.

This clone has just one count. The genes are TRBV4-1 and TRBJ1-4; 9 bases agree with TRBD1. Per germline, CDR1 MGHRA and CDR2 YSYEKL. Germline trimming cut 4 bases from V and 7 bases from J; bases unmatched to any gene: 7. The CDR3 extends over 15 amino acids. The CDR3 DNA is TGCGCCAGCAGCCGACCGACAGGGGGTGGTGAAAAACTGTTTTTT. It encodes CASSRPTGGGEKLFF.

The chain couples TRBV5-1 to TRBJ1-2; 9 positions match TRBD1. The CDR3 runs 15 residues. J gave up 4 bases and V 4 bases, and 8 bases lay outside the gene matches. In germline, CDR1 is SGHRS, CDR2 YFSETQ. CDR3 loop: CASSPRTGAGYGYTF. The DNA for the CDR3 is TGCGCCAGCAGCCCGAGGACAGGGGCTGGCTATGGCTACACCTTC.

V and J are TRBV2 and TRBJ2-2; perhaps TRBD1 as D (5 bases). Per germline, CDR1 SNHLY and CDR2 FYNNEI. The CDR3 length is 16 residues. V was shortened by 7 bases and J by 1 base, with 16 bases between the two germline ends. The CDR3 protein is CASKLGRTLNTGELFF. DNA for the CDR3: TGTGCCAGCAAGCTCGGTCGGACATTGAACACCGGGGAGCTGTTTTTT.

The count of this clone is one. This chain joins TRBV6-2 or TRBV6-3 and TRBJ1-5, with no clear D. The CDR3 covers 15 residues. The germline gives CDR1 MNHEY, CDR2 SVGEGT. V was shortened by 0 bases and J by 1 base, with 7 bases between the two germline ends. The DNA for the CDR3 is TGTGCCAGCAGTTACTCATCCGGGAGCAATCAGCCCCAGCATTTT. This translates into CASSYSSGSNQPQHF.

The V and J genes are TRBV11-2 and TRBJ1-3; no reliable D call. In germline, CDR1 is SGHAT, CDR2 FQNNGV. V lost 6 bases and J lost 4, with 4 bases in between. The CDR3 length is 11 residues. Here the CDR3 DNA reads TGTGCCAGCAGGTGGGGAAACACCATATATTTT. It is translated as CASRWGNTIYF.

The chain uses TRBV15 and TRBJ1-1; D is unclear. This CDR3 comprises 15 residues. The V end lost 0 bases, the J end lost 4 bases, and 12 bases lay between the germline ends. Germline V gene data show CDR1 as LNHNV and CDR2 as YYDKDF (reference sequence). CDR3 amino acids: CATSRDRIGTTEAFF. CDR3 bases: TGTGCCACCAGCAGAGATCGGATAGGTACCACTGAAGCTTTCTTT.